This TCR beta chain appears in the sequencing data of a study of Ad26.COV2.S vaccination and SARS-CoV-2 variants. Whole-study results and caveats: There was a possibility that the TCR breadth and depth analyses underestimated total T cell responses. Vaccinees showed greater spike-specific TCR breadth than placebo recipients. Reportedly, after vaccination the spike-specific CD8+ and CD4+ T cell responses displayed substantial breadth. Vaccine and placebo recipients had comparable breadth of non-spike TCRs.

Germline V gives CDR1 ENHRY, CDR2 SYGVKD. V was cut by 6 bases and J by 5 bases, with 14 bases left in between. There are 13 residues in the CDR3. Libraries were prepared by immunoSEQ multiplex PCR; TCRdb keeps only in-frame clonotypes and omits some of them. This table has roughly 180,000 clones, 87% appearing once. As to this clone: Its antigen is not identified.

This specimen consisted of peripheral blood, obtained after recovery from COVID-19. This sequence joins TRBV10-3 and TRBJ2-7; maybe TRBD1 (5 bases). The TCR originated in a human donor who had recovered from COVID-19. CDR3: CAISLDRRDEQYF. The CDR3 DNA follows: TGTGCCATCAGCCTAGACAGAAGAGACGAGCAGTACTTC.